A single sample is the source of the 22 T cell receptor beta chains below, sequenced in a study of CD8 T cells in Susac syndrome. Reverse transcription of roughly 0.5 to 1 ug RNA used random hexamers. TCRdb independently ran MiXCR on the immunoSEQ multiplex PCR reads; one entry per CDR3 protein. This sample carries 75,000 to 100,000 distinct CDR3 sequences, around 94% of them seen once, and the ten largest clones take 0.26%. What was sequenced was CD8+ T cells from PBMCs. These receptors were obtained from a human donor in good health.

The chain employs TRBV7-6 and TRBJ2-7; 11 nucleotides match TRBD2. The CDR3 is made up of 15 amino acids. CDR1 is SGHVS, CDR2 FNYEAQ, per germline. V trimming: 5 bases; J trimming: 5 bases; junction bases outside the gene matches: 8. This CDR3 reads CASSLRLAGTNEQYV. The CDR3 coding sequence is TGTGCCAGCAGCCTACGACTAGCGGGAACGAACGAGCAGTACGTC.

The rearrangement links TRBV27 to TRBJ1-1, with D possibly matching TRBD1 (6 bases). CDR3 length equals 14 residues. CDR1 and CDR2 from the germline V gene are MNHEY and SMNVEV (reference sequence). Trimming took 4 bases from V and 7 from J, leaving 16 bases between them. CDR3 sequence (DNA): TGTGCCAGCAGTTCGGGGGGGGCCTTGTATGAAGCTTTCTTT. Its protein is CASSSGGALYEAFF.

The CDR3 reads CASSSRNSNTGELFF. CDR3 nucleotide sequence: TGTGCCAGCAGCTCTCGAAATAGTAACACCGGGGAGCTGTTTTTT. The chain uses TRBV11-3 and TRBJ2-2, with D unresolved. CDR1 and CDR2 (germline): SGHNT, YENEEA. Between the trimmed V and J ends, which lost 4 bases and 2 bases, there was a span of 11 bases. There are 15 residues in the CDR3. The full variable domain, completed using reference TRBV11-3 and TRBJ2-2, is EAGVVQSPRYKIIEKKQPVAFWCNPISGHNTLYWYLQNLGQGPELLIRYENEEAVDDSQLPKDRFSAERLKGVDSTLKIQPAELGDSAVYLCASSSRNSNTGELFFGEGSRLTVL.

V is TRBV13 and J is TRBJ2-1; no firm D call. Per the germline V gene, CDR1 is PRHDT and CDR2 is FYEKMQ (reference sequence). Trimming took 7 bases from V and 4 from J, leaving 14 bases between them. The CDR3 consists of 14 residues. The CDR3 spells CASTAGSPYNEQFF. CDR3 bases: TGTGCCAGCACGGCCGGGTCACCTTACAATGAGCAGTTCTTC.

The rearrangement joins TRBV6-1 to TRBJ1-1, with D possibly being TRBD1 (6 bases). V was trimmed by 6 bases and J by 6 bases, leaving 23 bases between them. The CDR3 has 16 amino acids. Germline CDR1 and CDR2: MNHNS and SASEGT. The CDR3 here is CASSPGSLQGLAEAFF. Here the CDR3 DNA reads TGTGCCAGCAGCCCGGGGTCCTTACAGGGTTTGGCTGAAGCTTTCTTT.

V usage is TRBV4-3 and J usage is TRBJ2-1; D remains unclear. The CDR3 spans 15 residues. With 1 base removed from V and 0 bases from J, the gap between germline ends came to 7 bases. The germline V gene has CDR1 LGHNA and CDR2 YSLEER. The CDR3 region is CASSQGVSSYNEQFF. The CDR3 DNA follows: TGCGCCAGCAGCCAAGGGGTAAGCTCCTACAATGAGCAGTTCTTC.

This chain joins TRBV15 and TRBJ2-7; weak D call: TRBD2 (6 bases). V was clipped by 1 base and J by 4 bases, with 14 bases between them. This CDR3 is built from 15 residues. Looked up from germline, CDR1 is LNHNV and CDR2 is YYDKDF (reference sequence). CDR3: CATSRAAGPGYEQYF. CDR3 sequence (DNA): TGTGCCACCAGCAGAGCGGCGGGACCGGGATACGAGCAGTACTTC.

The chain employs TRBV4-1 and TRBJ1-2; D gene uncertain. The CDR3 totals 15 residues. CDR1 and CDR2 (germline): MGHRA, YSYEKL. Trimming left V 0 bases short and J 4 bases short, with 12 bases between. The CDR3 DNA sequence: TGCGCCAGCAGCCAAGACGGTCTACAGAGCTATGGCTACACCTTC. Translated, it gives CASSQDGLQSYGYTF.

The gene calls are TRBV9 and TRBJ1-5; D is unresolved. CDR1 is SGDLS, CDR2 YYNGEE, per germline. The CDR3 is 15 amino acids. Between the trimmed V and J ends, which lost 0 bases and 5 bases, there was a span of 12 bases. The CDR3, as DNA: TGTGCCAGCAGCGTAGATGGAGGGAGCCATCAGCCCCAGCATTTT. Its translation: CASSVDGGSHQPQHF.

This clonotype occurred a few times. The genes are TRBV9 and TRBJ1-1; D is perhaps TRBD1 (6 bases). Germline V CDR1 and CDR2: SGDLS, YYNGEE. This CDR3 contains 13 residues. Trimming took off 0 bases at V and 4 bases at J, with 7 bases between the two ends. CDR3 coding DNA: TGTGCCAGCAGCGTAGCCAGGGGCACTGAAGCTTTCTTT. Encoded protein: CASSVARGTEAFF.

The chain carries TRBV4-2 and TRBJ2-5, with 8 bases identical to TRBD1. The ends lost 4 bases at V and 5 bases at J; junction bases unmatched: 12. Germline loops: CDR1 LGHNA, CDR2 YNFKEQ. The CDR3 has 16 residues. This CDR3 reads CASSRLDRGSGETQYF. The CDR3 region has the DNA TGTGCCAGCAGCCGACTAGACAGGGGCAGCGGGGAGACCCAGTACTTC.

The CDR3 reads CASSQETPLAREETQYF. CDR3 in DNA: TGTGCCAGCAGCCAAGAAACGCCTCTAGCTAGAGAGGAGACCCAGTACTTC. The genes are TRBV14 and TRBJ2-5; weak D call: TRBD2 (5 bases). This CDR3 has 17 residues. The germline gives CDR1 SGHDN, CDR2 FVKESK. V lost 0 bases, J lost 5 bases, and 19 bases lay in between.

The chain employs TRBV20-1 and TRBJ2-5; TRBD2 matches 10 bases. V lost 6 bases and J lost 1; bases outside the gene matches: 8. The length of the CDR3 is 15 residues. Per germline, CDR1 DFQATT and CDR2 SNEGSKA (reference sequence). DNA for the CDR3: TGCAGTGCACAAGTACTAGCGGGATTCCAAGAGACCCAGTACTTC. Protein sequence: CSAQVLAGFQETQYF.

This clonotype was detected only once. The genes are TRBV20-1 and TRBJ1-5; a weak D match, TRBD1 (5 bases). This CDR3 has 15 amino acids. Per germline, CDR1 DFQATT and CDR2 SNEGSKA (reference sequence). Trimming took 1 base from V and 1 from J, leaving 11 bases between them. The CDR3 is CSARAGGGSNQPQHF. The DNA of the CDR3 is TGCAGTGCTAGAGCCGGCGGGGGGAGCAATCAGCCCCAGCATTTT.

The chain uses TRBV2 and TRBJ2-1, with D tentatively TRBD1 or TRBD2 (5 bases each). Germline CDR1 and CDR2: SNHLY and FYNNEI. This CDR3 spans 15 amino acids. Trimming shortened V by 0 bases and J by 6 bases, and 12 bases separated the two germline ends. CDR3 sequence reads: CASSEAGDQANEQFF. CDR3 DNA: TGTGCCAGCAGTGAAGCAGGGGACCAGGCCAATGAGCAGTTCTTC.

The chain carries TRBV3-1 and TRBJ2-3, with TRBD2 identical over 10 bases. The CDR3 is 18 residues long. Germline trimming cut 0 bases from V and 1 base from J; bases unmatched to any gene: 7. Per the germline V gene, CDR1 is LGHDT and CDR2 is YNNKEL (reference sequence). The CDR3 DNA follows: TGTGCCAGCAGCCAAGATCTTCTAGCGGGAGTGGGCACAGATACGCAGTATTTT. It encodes CASSQDLLAGVGTDTQYF.

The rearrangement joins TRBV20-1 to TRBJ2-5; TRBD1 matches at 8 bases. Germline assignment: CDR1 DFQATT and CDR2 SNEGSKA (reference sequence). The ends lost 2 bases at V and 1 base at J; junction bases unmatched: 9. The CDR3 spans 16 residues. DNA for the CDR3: TGCAGTGCTAGAAATCGACAGGGGACCGGCCAAGAGACCCAGTACTTC. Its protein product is CSARNRQGTGQETQYF.

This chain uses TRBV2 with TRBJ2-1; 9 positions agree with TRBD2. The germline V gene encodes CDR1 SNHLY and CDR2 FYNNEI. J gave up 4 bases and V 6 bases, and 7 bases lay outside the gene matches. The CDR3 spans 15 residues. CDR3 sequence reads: CASREGTSLYNEQFF. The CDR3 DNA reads TGTGCCAGCAGGGAGGGGACTAGCCTTTACAATGAGCAGTTCTTC. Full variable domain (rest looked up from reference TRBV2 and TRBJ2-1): EPEVTQTPSHQVTQMGQEVILRCVPISNHLYFYWYRQILGQKVEFLVSFYNNEISEKSEIFDDQFSVERPDGSNFTLKIRSTKLEDSAMYFCASREGTSLYNEQFFGPGTRLTVL.

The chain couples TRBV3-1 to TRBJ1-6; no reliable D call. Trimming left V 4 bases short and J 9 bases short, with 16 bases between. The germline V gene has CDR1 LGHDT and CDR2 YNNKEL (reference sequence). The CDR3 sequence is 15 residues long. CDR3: CASSPPESFRSPLHF. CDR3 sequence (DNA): TGTGCCAGCAGCCCCCCGGAGAGTTTCCGTTCACCCCTCCACTTT.

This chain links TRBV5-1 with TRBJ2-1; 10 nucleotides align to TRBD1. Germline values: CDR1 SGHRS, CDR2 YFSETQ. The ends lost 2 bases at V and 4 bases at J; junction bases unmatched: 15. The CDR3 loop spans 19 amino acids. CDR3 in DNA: TGCGCCAGCAGCTTTTCCGGGCTGATACCGGGACAGGGGTACAATGAGCAGTTCTTC. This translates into CASSFSGLIPGQGYNEQFF.

The CDR3 reads CASSYGQGSTDTQYF. CDR3 DNA: TGTGCCAGCAGCTATGGACAGGGTAGCACAGATACGCAGTATTTT. The chain joins TRBV5-6 to TRBJ2-3; 8 nucleotides align to TRBD1. This CDR3 contains 15 residues. With 3 bases clipped from V and 0 bases from J, the junction kept 3 bases outside the gene matches. The V gene's germline CDR1 is SGHDT and CDR2 YYEEEE.

The CDR3 spells CASSPRWASRETQYF. The CDR3 DNA sequence: TGTGCCAGCAGCCCAAGATGGGCCAGCAGGGAGACCCAGTACTTC. The chain has TRBV13 and TRBJ2-5; D not certain. The germline gives CDR1 PRHDT, CDR2 FYEKMQ (reference sequence). V was clipped by 5 bases and J by 5 bases, with 18 bases between them. This CDR3 is built from 15 residues.